These 32 T cell receptor beta chains came from one sample sequenced in a study of cytomegalovirus exposure and HLA in healthy donors. Use of 60 Vbeta and 13 Jbeta primers characterized the PCR. Clones were read by immunoSEQ multiplex PCR, and TCRdb kept only the in-frame ones, dropping some. The data show about 230,000 clones, about 80% seen once. The sequencing sample was made of PBMCs. The origin of the receptors is a woman aged 60 to 75 in good health and CMV-seropositive.

This rearrangement joins TRBV10-2 to TRBJ2-1; TRBD2 matches at 11 bases. Losses at the gene ends were 1 base for V and 5 bases for J; bases not matched to a gene: 4. Germline lookup yields CDR1 WSHSY and CDR2 SAAADI. The CDR3 covers 16 residues. The CDR3 is CASSEWGTSGNNEQFF. For the CDR3, the DNA is TGCGCCAGCAGTGAGTGGGGGACTAGCGGAAACAATGAGCAGTTCTTC.

The chain joins TRBV11-2 to TRBJ2-2, with D tentatively TRBD1 (6 bases). In germline, CDR1 is SGHAT, CDR2 FQNNGV. V was pared by 6 bases and J by 5 bases, with 10 bases between. The CDR3 contains 13 residues. Written as DNA, the CDR3 is TGTGCCAGCAGTCCCGGACAGACCGGGGAGCTGTTTTTT. Translation gives CASSPGQTGELFF.

This chain uses TRBV5-1 with TRBJ2-3, with 12 positions matching TRBD2. With 3 bases clipped from V and 4 bases from J, the junction kept 6 bases outside the gene matches. CDR3 size: 16 residues. The germline V gene has CDR1 SGHRS and CDR2 YFSETQ. CDR3: CASSYTTSGGADTQYF. The CDR3 nucleotides read TGCGCCAGCAGCTACACGACTAGCGGGGGTGCAGATACGCAGTATTTT.

CDR3 DNA: TGTGCCAGCAGCGTAGGGTCGAGCGGGGGGGCCACAGATACGCAGTATTTT. Translating gives CASSVGSSGGATDTQYF. The rearrangement joins TRBV9 to TRBJ2-3, with 10 positions matching TRBD2. The length of the CDR3 is 17 residues. V lost 0 bases and J lost 2; bases outside the gene matches: 6. Germline V gene lookup returns CDR1 SGDLS and CDR2 YYNGEE.

V is TRBV28 and J is TRBJ1-1; D is unresolved. The CDR3 sequence is 12 residues long. V lost 7 bases and J 2 bases, leaving 8 bases between the germline ends. The germline V gene encodes CDR1 MDHEN and CDR2 SYDVKM. The chain's CDR3 is CASKNSNTEAFF. The CDR3 nucleotides are TGTGCCAGCAAAAACAGCAACACTGAAGCTTTCTTT.

The rearrangement uses TRBV30 and TRBJ1-5; TRBD1 agrees at 10 bases. The CDR3 loop spans 13 amino acids. Per germline, CDR1 GTSNPN and CDR2 SVGIG (reference sequence). J lost 6 bases, V lost 1 base, and 0 bases had no gene match. The CDR3 reads CAWSGQGAQPQHF. CDR3 in DNA: TGTGCCTGGAGTGGACAGGGGGCTCAGCCCCAGCATTTT.

This rearrangement joins TRBV19 to TRBJ1-4; a possible D gene is TRBD1 (5 bases). Germline-derived CDR1 and CDR2 are LNHDA and SQIVND (reference sequence). V was pared by 4 bases and J by 12 bases, with 15 bases between. This CDR3 is built from 13 residues. CDR3 in DNA: TGTGCCAGTAGTACGCCGGGACTTATAGAACTGTTTTTT. Encoded protein: CASSTPGLIELFF.

The V call is TRBV6-5, the J call TRBJ2-7; 9 positions agree with TRBD2. The CDR3 spans 15 residues. Trimming at V came to 2 bases and at J to 4 bases, leaving 6 bases not matched to a gene. The germline gives CDR1 MNHEY, CDR2 SVGAGI. The CDR3 region is CASSYGAGGPYEQYF. The CDR3, as DNA: TGTGCCAGCAGTTACGGGGCGGGGGGGCCGTACGAGCAGTACTTC.

The J gene is TRBJ2-7, the V gene TRBV18, with a possible D match to TRBD2 (6 bases). The germline V gene has CDR1 KGHSH and CDR2 LQKENI. CDR3 size: 11 residues. V dropped 3 bases and J dropped 7 bases, with 7 bases sitting between them. The CDR3 sequence is CASSPGREQYF. The CDR3 DNA follows: TGTGCCAGCTCACCGGGGAGGGAGCAGTACTTC.

The chain links TRBV27 to TRBJ2-7; D possibly corresponds to TRBD2 (5 bases). Germline assignment: CDR1 MNHEY and CDR2 SMNVEV (reference sequence). The CDR3 has 15 amino acids. The V end lost 4 bases, the J end lost 2 bases, and 15 bases lay between the germline ends. The CDR3 region is CASSWDPAAPYEQYF. The CDR3 DNA reads TGTGCCAGCAGTTGGGATCCAGCGGCCCCCTACGAGCAGTACTTC.

CDR3 in amino acids: CSVEGGGGMDGYTF. Written as DNA, the CDR3 is TGCAGCGTTGAAGGGGGGGGAGGGATGGATGGCTACACCTTC. This chain connects TRBV29-1 to TRBJ1-2, with D perhaps TRBD1 (5 bases). The V gene's germline CDR1 is SQVTM and CDR2 ANQGSEA. The CDR3 length is 14 residues. The ends were cut back, 1 base at V and 6 bases at J, with 15 bases in the middle. The whole variable domain, remainder taken from reference TRBV29-1 and TRBJ1-2, is SAVISQKPSRDICQRGTSLTIQCQVDSQVTMMFWYRQQPGQSLTLIATANQGSEATYESGFVIDKFPISRPNLTFSTLTVSNMSPEDSSIYLCSVEGGGGMDGYTFGSGTRLTVV.

The chain recombines TRBV5-4 with TRBJ1-1; no definite D call. The V gene lost 3 bases and the J gene lost 4 bases, with 10 bases spanning the gap. Per the germline V gene, CDR1 is SGHNT and CDR2 is YYREEE (reference sequence). The CDR3 consists of 13 residues. CDR3 residues: CASSYTVLTEAFF. CDR3 DNA sequence: TGTGCCAGCAGCTATACGGTCCTCACTGAAGCTTTCTTT.

This chain's CDR3 is CASSPSGIQPQHF. The CDR3 bases are TGTGCCAGCAGCCCCAGCGGGATTCAGCCCCAGCATTTT. The V call is TRBV5-8, the J call TRBJ1-5; D ambiguous. Trimming took off 4 bases at V and 6 bases at J, with 11 bases between the two ends. There are 13 residues in the CDR3. Germline CDR1 reads SGHTS; CDR2 reads YDEGEE.

This clone was counted only a few times. This chain uses TRBV19 with TRBJ2-1, with D possibly being TRBD2 (5 bases). This CDR3 is 13 amino acids long. Trimming left V 3 bases short and J 6 bases short, with 9 bases between. Germline V CDR1 and CDR2: LNHDA, SQIVND (reference sequence). The CDR3 DNA is TGTGCCAGTAGTATGAGTGAGGGCAATGAGCAGTTCTTC. Its protein product is CASSMSEGNEQFF.

The V gene is TRBV19, the J gene TRBJ2-7, with D possibly TRBD1 on 6 matching bases. The CDR3 contains 14 residues. V was clipped by 6 bases and J by 2 bases, with 14 bases between them. Germline-derived CDR1 and CDR2 are LNHDA and SQIVND (reference sequence). The CDR3 here is CASRQGLETYEQYF. The DNA of the CDR3 is TGTGCCAGTAGGCAGGGGTTAGAAACCTACGAGCAGTACTTC.

The chain joins TRBV18 to TRBJ2-3, with 8 bases lining up with TRBD2. Germline V gene data show CDR1 as KGHSH and CDR2 as LQKENI. The length of the CDR3 is 18 residues. The junction had 9 bases not matched to a gene; V was cut back by 0 bases and J by 1 base. In DNA, the CDR3 is TGTGCCAGCTCACCACCGGGTCTAAGCGGGGGACGCACAGATACGCAGTATTTT. Translated, it gives CASSPPGLSGGRTDTQYF.

The chain employs TRBV4-2 and TRBJ1-2; perhaps TRBD1 as D (6 bases). Trimming removed 0 bases from V and 1 base from J, with 12 bases in between. The CDR3 contains 16 residues. Germline CDR1 and CDR2: LGHNA and YNFKEQ. As DNA, the CDR3 is TGTGCCAGCAGCCAAGAGTCAGGACAGTATAACTATGGCTACACCTTC. Translated: CASSQESGQYNYGYTF.

The sample holds a few counts of this clone. The rearrangement joins TRBV30 to TRBJ2-5, with 8 positions matching TRBD2. The germline V gene encodes CDR1 GTSNPN and CDR2 SVGIG (reference sequence). The CDR3 sequence is 16 residues long. Trimming removed 4 bases from V and 4 bases from J; junction bases left unmatched: 14. The CDR3 reads CAWNYLGGGSRETQYF. The CDR3 DNA sequence: TGTGCCTGGAACTATCTGGGCGGGGGGTCGCGAGAGACCCAGTACTTC.

This chain links TRBV7-9 with TRBJ2-7, with TRBD1 identical over 8 bases. The junction had 9 bases not matched to a gene; V was cut back by 3 bases and J by 5 bases. Germline lookup yields CDR1 SEHNR and CDR2 FQNEAQ (reference sequence). The CDR3 totals 15 residues. In DNA form, the CDR3 reads TGTGCCAGCAGCTTTCGGACAGGGTCGTTCGACGAGCAGTACTTC. Amino acids: CASSFRTGSFDEQYF. The complete variable domain, with remaining parts taken from reference TRBV7-9 and TRBJ2-7, reads DTGVSQNPRHKITKRGQNVTFRCDPISEHNRLYWYRQTLGQGPEFLTYFQNEAQLEKSRLLSDRFSAERPKGSFSTLEIQRTEQGDSAMYLCASSFRTGSFDEQYFGPGTRLTVT.

This chain uses TRBV4-1 with TRBJ2-7; TRBD1 agrees at 7 bases. This CDR3 spans 13 amino acids. Trimming took 6 bases from V and 2 from J; bases not matched to a gene: 4. Germline CDR1 and CDR2: MGHRA and YSYEKL. As DNA, the CDR3 is TGCGCCAGCAGAGCAACAGGGGCCTACGAGCAGTACTTC. Translating it yields CASRATGAYEQYF.

The CDR3 here is CASSDYTGAPYQETQYF. The CDR3 DNA sequence: TGTGCCAGCAGTGATTATACAGGGGCCCCGTACCAAGAGACCCAGTACTTC. The chain joins TRBV2 to TRBJ2-5; 7 bases match TRBD1. CDR3 size: 17 residues. Germline V gives CDR1 SNHLY, CDR2 FYNNEI. V trimming: 3 bases; J trimming: 0 bases; junction bases outside the gene matches: 10. Supplemented by reference TRBV2 and TRBJ2-5, the full variable domain reads EPEVTQTPSHQVTQMGQEVILRCVPISNHLYFYWYRQILGQKVEFLVSFYNNEISEKSEIFDDQFSVERPDGSNFTLKIRSTKLEDSAMYFCASSDYTGAPYQETQYFGPGTRLLVL.

The rearrangement links TRBV4-1 to TRBJ1-6, with D possibly TRBD1 on 6 matching bases. The germline V gene has CDR1 MGHRA and CDR2 YSYEKL. The V gene lost 0 bases and the J gene lost 10 bases, with 16 bases spanning the gap. The CDR3 runs 16 residues. The CDR3: CASSQESPGGGSPLHF. CDR3 in DNA: TGCGCCAGCAGCCAAGAAAGTCCGGGGGGGGGCTCACCCCTCCACTTT.

The V gene is TRBV30, the J gene TRBJ1-2; D perhaps matches TRBD1 (6 bases). The CDR3 spans 13 residues. CDR1 GTSNPN and CDR2 SVGIG come from the germline V gene (reference sequence). Trimming took off 0 bases at V and 7 bases at J, with 12 bases between the two ends. CDR3 sequence reads: CAWSVTGYGGYTF. CDR3 sequence (DNA): TGTGCCTGGAGTGTCACAGGGTATGGTGGCTACACCTTC.

J is TRBJ1-1 and V is TRBV7-8; a weak D match, TRBD1 (5 bases). The germline CDR1 and CDR2 sequences are SGHVS and FQNEAQ. V lost 5 bases, J lost 0 bases, and 13 bases lay in between. The CDR3 has 15 amino acids. The CDR3, as DNA: TGTGCCAGCAGCCCTTGGGGGGTGATGAACACTGAAGCTTTCTTT. It is translated as CASSPWGVMNTEAFF.

This clone was recorded a few times. The V gene is TRBV2, the J gene TRBJ1-2; the match to TRBD1 covers 7 bases. CDR3 size: 12 residues. Germline values: CDR1 SNHLY, CDR2 FYNNEI. J gave up 5 bases and V 6 bases, and 3 bases lay outside the gene matches. CDR3 in amino acids: CASSEGAYGYTF. For the CDR3, the DNA is TGTGCCAGCAGCGAGGGGGCTTATGGCTACACCTTC.

The chain joins TRBV2 to TRBJ2-7, with TRBD2 matching over 14 bases. The V segment lost 6 bases and the J segment 6 bases; nucleotides outside the gene matches: 7. Germline V gene data show CDR1 as SNHLY and CDR2 as FYNNEI. The CDR3 totals 15 residues. In nucleotides, the CDR3 is TGTGCCAGCAGGGGGACTAGCGGGAGTATTGGCGAGCAGTACTTC. It is translated as CASRGTSGSIGEQYF.

This chain's CDR3 is CASSFDRGLGNTIYF. In DNA form, the CDR3 reads TGTGCCAGCAGCTTTGACAGGGGATTGGGAAACACCATATATTTT. The chain carries TRBV11-2 and TRBJ1-3, with 8 bases lining up with TRBD1. V lost 3 bases to trimming and J lost 4 bases; unmatched junction nucleotides: 5. The V gene's germline CDR1 is SGHAT and CDR2 FQNNGV. There are 15 residues in the CDR3.

This chain joins TRBV9 and TRBJ1-1; D is unclear. The CDR3 totals 16 residues. Trimming removed 1 base from V and 0 bases from J, with 13 bases in between. Germline CDR1 reads SGDLS; CDR2 reads YYNGEE. The CDR3 DNA reads as TGTGCCAGCAGCGTATCGACGGGGTACATGAACACTGAAGCTTTCTTT. It yields the protein CASSVSTGYMNTEAFF.

The rearrangement links TRBV4-3 to TRBJ1-2; no definite D call. CDR1 LGHNA and CDR2 YSLEER come from the germline V gene. The CDR3 extends over 13 amino acids. Deletions cut 3 bases from V and 4 bases from J, with 9 bases between. The chain's CDR3 is CASSQGPGYGYTF. The CDR3 DNA reads TGCGCCAGCAGCCAGGGTCCGGGCTATGGCTACACCTTC.

The genes are TRBV5-4 and TRBJ2-7; D is possibly TRBD1 (6 bases). With 4 bases removed from V and 2 bases from J, the gap between germline ends came to 16 bases. CDR3 size: 15 residues. Germline V gene sequence: CDR1 SGHNT, CDR2 YYREEE (reference sequence). The CDR3 DNA reads TGTGCCAGCAGCCGTGGACAGTACTTAACCTACGAGCAGTACTTC. Amino acids: CASSRGQYLTYEQYF.

The chain has TRBV5-6 and TRBJ2-7; D unclear. This CDR3 comprises 14 residues. Germline lookup yields CDR1 SGHDT and CDR2 YYEEEE. V shed 2 bases and J shed 0 bases, with 9 bases lying between them. CDR3 DNA sequence: TGTGCCAGCAGCTTTCCAGGTGACTCCTACGAGCAGTACTTC. This sequence encodes CASSFPGDSYEQYF. Full variable domain (outside the CDR3, taken from reference TRBV5-6 and TRBJ2-7): DAGVTQSPTHLIKTRGQQVTLRCSPKSGHDTVSWYQQALGQGPQFIFQYYEEEERQRGNFPDRFSGHQFPNYSSELNVNALLLGDSALYLCASSFPGDSYEQYFGPGTRLTVT.

The CDR3 DNA is TGTGCCTGGAGTGTAGCGTCAGCTAACAATCAGCCCCAGCATTTT. Protein: CAWSVASANNQPQHF. The chain uses TRBV30 and TRBJ1-5; no firm D call. This CDR3 has 15 amino acids. Germline V gene lookup returns CDR1 GTSNPN and CDR2 SVGIG (reference sequence). V shed 0 bases and J shed 3 bases, with 12 bases lying between them.